This TCR beta chain was observed in a study of T cells after yellow fever vaccination. Study-level background: The SMART-Seq v4 Ultra Low Input method served to prepare the low-cell-number fractions.

CDR1 SGHRS and CDR2 YFSETQ come from the germline V gene. Trimming took off 0 bases at V and 8 bases at J, with 17 bases between the two ends. The CDR3 sequence is 16 residues long. Study-level points and caveats: Detected again after the booster were most primary-vaccination clones, at 95% to 98% CD4 and 70% to 90% CD8. Relatively few clonotypes were ones that appeared in both CD4 and CD8 compartments.

Turning to this clonotype: The antigen remains unidentified.

TCRdb re-analysed the 5' RACE reads in MiXCR, keeping a single row per CDR3 protein. The data show over 300,000 distinct CDR3 sequences, around 7.3% seen once. The chain joins TRBV5-1 to TRBJ1-4; no reliable D call. The sample was PBMCs, taken 35 to 50 days after the first yellow fever vaccination. The sequence came from a man in his late teens or twenties who received the YFV17D yellow fever vaccine. The CDR3 DNA sequence: TGCGCCAGCAGCTTGGGTGACGTTTTGGGTTACGAAAAACTGTTTTTT. It specifies CASSLGDVLGYEKLFF.